This TCR beta chain was identified during a study of blood T cell repertoires in COVID-19. For the study at large: The samples span acute and convalescent COVID-19 from the United States, Italy and Spain. In each case, the material was cDNA or gDNA derived from T cells, B-cell-depleted T cells, or PBMCs.

Original analysis: Amplified reference gene primers provided the basis for estimating nucleated cell counts. TCRdb's table, derived via immunoSEQ multiplex PCR, lists solely in-frame clones and lacks some. V and J calls and clone size come straight from that table; D and trimming were deduced from the DNA. The sample holds about 150,000 clones, 70% to 85% seen once. Germline CDR1 is SGHRS and CDR2 is YFSETQ. CDR3 length: 14 residues. Trimming at V came to 3 bases and at J to 3 bases, leaving 2 bases not matched to a gene. The sequence derives from a woman in her sixties with acute or convalescent COVID-19. The specimen was peripheral blood. The V call is TRBV5-1, the J call TRBJ1-4; 7 bases are a match to TRBD1. CDR3 amino acids: CASSSGTANEKLFF. Here the CDR3 DNA reads TGCGCCAGCAGCTCCGGGACAGCTAATGAAAAACTGTTTTTT.